The clone carrying this T cell receptor (beta chain) was detected a few times. Antigen unknown. Unique molecular identifiers featured in how the TCRbeta library was prepared. TCRdb re-derived calls from the PCR reads in MiXCR, one entry per CDR3 protein. The sample lists about 420,000 distinct CDR3 sequences, around 15% occurring once. This specimen belongs to a study of T-cell reconstitution after alpha-beta-depleted transplantation in children. Study-wide results and limits: It was surviving recipient T cells and thymic progenitors that gave some patients high TCRbeta diversity at day 60. At around two months after transplant, the alpha-beta T cells were reportedly derived from several hundred expanded clones that came from non-depleted graft cells.

Germline CDR1 SEHNR, CDR2 FQNEAQ (reference sequence). The CDR3 totals 13 residues. The V gene lost 1 base and the J gene lost 4 bases, with 7 bases spanning the gap. The receptor comes from a boy under two years old who had a stem cell transplant for Wiskott-Aldrich syndrome, so the T cells may come from the graft donor. The sequenced sample was PBMCs, mostly from graft donor cells, obtained 360 days after TCRalphabeta/CD19-depleted stem cell transplant. The V gene is TRBV7-9, the J gene TRBJ1-2, with D unclear. The CDR3 protein is CASSLVWGYGYTF. The CDR3 DNA sequence: TGTGCCAGCAGCTTAGTATGGGGCTATGGCTACACCTTC.